The 7 T cell receptor beta chains below all came from one sample that was sequenced in a study of early T cells in non-severe SARS-CoV-2 infection. TCRdb re-derived calls from the 5' RACE reads in MiXCR, one entry per CDR3 protein. The data hold 20,000 to 30,000 distinct CDR3 sequences, with approximately 5.1% observed a single time. Source material: whole blood. The receptors originated from an adult who was a healthcare worker with PCR-confirmed SARS-CoV-2 infection or an uninfected control (not recorded which).

This clonotype has ten or more counts. This chain connects TRBV11-2 to TRBJ2-7, with TRBD1 as a possible D gene (6 bases). V gave up 1 base and J gave up 7 bases, with 11 bases separating them. Germline V lookup: CDR1 SGHAT, CDR2 FQNNGV. The CDR3 covers 13 residues. In DNA, the CDR3 is TGTGCCAGCAGCTTAGGGGCAGGGGAAGAGCAGTACTTC. Translated, it gives CASSLGAGEEQYF.

Many counts were recorded for this clonotype. V usage is TRBV12-3 or TRBV12-4 and J usage is TRBJ1-5; D perhaps matches TRBD1 (5 bases). Trimming stripped 2 bases from V and 1 base from J, with 15 bases between. The CDR3 covers 17 residues. CDR3 in amino acids: CASSLKFQGGSNQPQHF. CDR3 bases: TGTGCCAGCAGTTTAAAATTCCAGGGAGGAAGCAATCAGCCCCAGCATTTT.

This clonotype was seen more than once but under ten times. V gene TRBV29-1 combines with J gene TRBJ2-3; 12 positions match TRBD2. V lost 2 bases, J lost 2 bases, and 5 bases stayed unmatched. Germline V gives CDR1 SQVTM, CDR2 ANQGSEA. The CDR3 is 16 residues long. CDR3 DNA sequence: TGCAGCGTTGAAAGGGCTAGCGGGGGGGCCACAGATACGCAGTATTTT. Amino acids: CSVERASGGATDTQYF.

This clonotype was seen a few times. The chain recombines TRBV5-1 with TRBJ2-3; TRBD2 aligns across 7 bases. There are 15 residues in the CDR3. Looked up from germline, CDR1 is SGHRS and CDR2 is YFSETQ. The V gene end was trimmed by 0 bases and the J gene end by 4 bases; junction bases not matched to a gene: 5. The DNA of the CDR3 is TGCGCCAGCAGCTTGGACGGACTAGAATCAGATACGCAGTATTTT. This encodes CASSLDGLESDTQYF.

This clonotype has ten or more counts. The rearrangement uses TRBV5-1 and TRBJ1-6, with a weak D call TRBD1 (6 bases). The CDR3 loop spans 15 amino acids. The V gene's germline CDR1 is SGHRS and CDR2 YFSETQ. Between the trimmed V and J ends, which lost 9 bases and 5 bases, there was a span of 18 bases. The CDR3 loop reads CATSPGTPDNSPLHF. The CDR3, as DNA: TGCGCCACCTCCCCCGGGACACCTGATAATTCACCCCTCCACTTT. The full variable domain, its missing parts supplied by reference TRBV5-1 and TRBJ1-6, is KAGVTQTPRYLIKTRGQQVTLSCSPISGHRSVSWYQQTPGQGLQFLFEYFSETQRNKGNFPGRFSGRQFSNSRSEMNVSTLELGDSALYLCATSPGTPDNSPLHFGNGTRLTVT.

This clonotype was seen many times. J is TRBJ1-5 and V is TRBV12-3 or TRBV12-4, with unresolved D. Trimming shortened V by 0 bases and J by 6 bases, and 12 bases separated the two germline ends. The CDR3 loop spans 15 amino acids. CDR3 sequence (DNA): TGTGCCAGCAGTTTAGCCGGACGAGCCGGTCAGCCCCAGCATTTT. This codes for CASSLAGRAGQPQHF.

This clonotype appeared many times. The chain has TRBV11-2 and TRBJ2-7; D may be TRBD1 (6 bases). The CDR3 spans 15 residues. V was shortened by 5 bases and J by 0 bases, with 14 bases between the two germline ends. Germline V gene sequence: CDR1 SGHAT, CDR2 FQNNGV. The CDR3 DNA follows: TGTGCCAGCAGCCCCCGAGGACAGAACTCCTACGAGCAGTACTTC. Translating it yields CASSPRGQNSYEQYF. The entire variable domain, with the rest obtained from reference TRBV11-2 and TRBJ2-7, is as follows: EAGVAQSPRYKIIEKRQSVAFWCNPISGHATLYWYQQILGQGPKLLIQFQNNGVVDDSQLPKDRFSAERLKGVDSTLKIQPAKLEDSAVYLCASSPRGQNSYEQYFGPGTRLTVT.